This T cell receptor beta chain was recorded in a study of beta chain features in type 1 diabetes. Study in general: Sorted cells, 90 million to 130 million in number, were examined across all samples. Study-wide findings and caveats: Sequencing of cDNA might inflate the share of cells that strongly express TCR. In every one of the four CD4+ subsets, TCRB CDR3s were moderately but significantly shorter in Type 1 diabetes patients.

In germline, CDR1 is SEHNR, CDR2 FQNEAQ (reference sequence). The CDR3 consists of 15 residues. V was trimmed by 5 bases and J by 2 bases, leaving 14 bases between them. This clone has more than one count but fewer than ten. Its antigen is as yet unknown. Every isolated RNA sample was fully reverse transcribed, so sequencing captured expressed TCRB transcripts. Here immunoSEQ multiplex PCR was the method, and the copy in TCRdb shows in-frame clones only, minus some. The table records around 200,000 clones, about an eighth of them present only once. Researchers reported sorting CD4+ naive, central memory, regulatory and stem cell-like memory cells via CD45RO/CCR7/CD25/CD127/CD95/CD27.

The sequence was obtained from a woman aged 18-29 years in good health. The specimen sequenced was central memory CD4+ T cells from blood. The chain joins TRBV7-9 to TRBJ2-3; tentative D call: TRBD1 (5 bases). CDR3 amino acids: CASSMDTIYTDTQYF. CDR3 nucleotide sequence: TGTGCCAGCAGCATGGACACCATCTACACAGATACGCAGTATTTT.